This TCR beta chain originates from a study of cytotoxic CD8 clonotypes in ibrutinib-treated CLL. The assay was immunoSEQ multiplex PCR, and TCRdb's table has in-frame clones only and misses some. The sample lists about 200,000 clones, around three quarters occurring once. Turning to this clone: The antigen is undetermined.

CDR3 length equals 12 residues. Trimming took 5 bases from V and 5 from J, leaving 9 bases between them. Germline V gene sequence: CDR1 SGHAT, CDR2 FQNNGV. Study-level findings and limits: Public clonotypes, found uncommonly, either contracted or stayed stable on treatment.

This receptor was identified in a human donor with chronic lymphocytic leukemia. The chain recombines TRBV11-2 with TRBJ2-5; D is unclear. The sample in question was PBMCs, obtained after 24 months of ibrutinib treatment. CDR3 protein: CASSAAVETQYF. The CDR3 nucleotides are TGTGCCAGCAGCGCGGCAGTGGAGACCCAGTACTTC.